These T cell receptor beta chains were read from a single sample in a study of glioma-infiltrating T cells after dendritic cell vaccination. Assay used: immunoSEQ multiplex PCR; TCRdb lists only in-frame clones, some missing. The sample includes roughly 83,000 clones, just over 85% seen only once; the top ten take around a sixth. Sequenced material: blood, taken before dendritic cell vaccination. The receptors derive from a human donor with glioblastoma. Both conserved end residues are part of each CDR3. A D gene is named only where the DNA matches it firmly. Clone size is shown for a subset of rows, as once, few, many or a class of expanded clone.

V gene	J gene	clone size	D gene	CDR3 protein	CDR3 DNA
TRBV28	TRBJ2-7	NA	TRBD1	CASSKGQGAYEQYF	TGTGCCAGCAGCAAGGGACAGGGGGCCTACGAGCAGTACTTC
TRBV9	TRBJ2-1	once	NA	CASSVQGGYNEQFF	TGTGCCAGCAGCGTGCAGGGGGGCTACAATGAGCAGTTCTTC
TRBV27	TRBJ2-7	NA	NA	CASNLYEQYF	TGTGCCAGCAATCTTTACGAGCAGTACTTC
TRBV27	TRBJ2-7	NA	NA	CASTPSLGSYEQYF	TGTGCCAGCACCCCCTCGCTGGGCAGTTACGAGCAGTACTTC
TRBV9	TRBJ1-4	NA	NA	CASSVGQSATNEKLFF	TGTGCCAGCAGCGTCGGACAGTCTGCAACTAATGAAAAACTGTTTTTT
TRBV7-6	TRBJ1-3	few	NA	CASSLDAGVAGNTIYF	TGTGCCAGCAGCTTAGACGCGGGGGTCGCTGGAAACACCATATATTTT
TRBV14	TRBJ2-1	NA	NA	CASSQDTLYNEQFF	TGTGCCAGCAGCCAAGACACTCTCTACAATGAGCAGTTCTTC
TRBV18	TRBJ1-2	NA	TRBD1	CASSPGQGANYGYTF	TGTGCCAGCTCACCGGGACAGGGAGCTAACTATGGCTACACCTTC
TRBV25-1	TRBJ1-4	NA	TRBD1	CASSRQGAANEKLFF	TGTGCCAGCAGTAGACAGGGGGCGGCTAATGAAAAACTGTTTTTT
TRBV16	TRBJ1-5	NA	NA	CASSQTGSVSNQPQHF	TGTGCCAGCAGCCAAACAGGGTCAGTGAGCAATCAGCCCCAGCATTTT
TRBV9	TRBJ1-3	once	NA	CASSGTRSGNTIYF	TGTGCCAGCAGCGGGACACGCTCTGGAAACACCATATATTTT
TRBV4-1	TRBJ2-3	NA	TRBD2	CASSQLRTSGSTDTQYF	TGCGCCAGCAGCCAACTAAGAACTAGCGGATCCACAGATACGCAGTATTTT
TRBV9	TRBJ2-6	once	NA	CASSSPSGVSGANVLTF	TGTGCCAGCAGCTCCCCCTCGGGGGTCTCTGGGGCCAACGTCCTGACTTTC
TRBV7-8	TRBJ2-2	NA	NA	CASSSRQVTGELFF	TGTGCCAGCAGCTCTCGACAGGTTACCGGGGAGCTGTTTTTT
TRBV5-5	TRBJ2-1	NA	TRBD2	CASSARLAGGYEQFF	TGTGCCAGCAGTGCCCGACTAGCGGGGGGGTATGAGCAGTTCTTC
TRBV6-1	TRBJ2-1	NA	TRBD1	CASSEFLGQGGNEQFF	TGTGCCAGCAGTGAATTTTTAGGACAGGGTGGCAATGAGCAGTTCTTC
TRBV14	TRBJ1-1	NA	NA	CASSPLQVGMNTEAFF	TGTGCCAGCAGCCCCCTACAGGTGGGGATGAACACTGAAGCTTTCTTT
TRBV19	TRBJ2-1	NA	TRBD2	CASETSGGGYNEQFF	TGTGCCAGTGAAACTAGCGGGGGAGGGTACAATGAGCAGTTCTTC
TRBV4-3	TRBJ1-4	NA	NA	CASSQSGEANEKLFF	TGCGCCAGCAGCCAAAGCGGGGAGGCTAATGAAAAACTGTTTTTT
TRBV2	TRBJ2-7	once	NA	CAGGGGGIFYEQYF	TGTGCCGGTGGGGGAGGGGGTATTTTCTACGAGCAGTACTTC
TRBV6-5	TRBJ2-5	NA	NA	CASSRGGGMETQYF	TGTGCCAGCAGTAGGGGCGGCGGAATGGAGACCCAGTACTTC
TRBV10-3	TRBJ2-1	NA	NA	CATGVELYNEQFF	TGTGCCACTGGTGTGGAGCTTTACAATGAGCAGTTCTTC
TRBV7-9	TRBJ2-7	NA	TRBD2	CADSKLAGLSYEQYF	TGTGCCGACTCCAAACTAGCGGGACTTTCCTACGAGCAGTACTTC
TRBV28	TRBJ2-3	NA	TRBD1	CASSLAGTGPDTQYF	TGTGCCAGCAGTTTAGCGGGGACAGGGCCAGATACGCAGTATTTT
TRBV2	TRBJ1-1	NA	NA	CASRGGNRPNTEAFF	TGTGCCAGCAGGGGGGGTAACAGGCCGAACACTGAAGCTTTCTTT
TRBV4-3	TRBJ2-3	NA	NA	CASSSKWASTDTQYF	TGCGCCAGCAGCTCCAAGTGGGCCTCCACAGATACGCAGTATTTT
TRBV11-3	TRBJ2-7	once	NA	CASSLDGLYEQYF	TGTGCCAGCAGCTTAGATGGACTCTACGAGCAGTACTTC
TRBV19	TRBJ2-7	NA	NA	CASGTTPPYEQYF	TGTGCCAGTGGCACCACCCCTCCCTACGAGCAGTACTTC
TRBV2	TRBJ2-5	NA	NA	CASIGGRVETQYF	TGTGCCAGCATAGGTGGCAGGGTGGAGACCCAGTACTTC
TRBV6-5	TRBJ2-2	NA	TRBD1	CASSYSGQGLTGELFF	TGTGCCAGCAGTTACTCGGGACAGGGTCTTACCGGGGAGCTGTTTTTT
TRBV7-9	TRBJ1-4	NA	TRBD1	CASSLGQPNEKLFF	TGTGCCAGCAGCTTGGGACAGCCAAATGAAAAACTGTTTTTT
TRBV28	TRBJ2-7	NA	NA	CASASSSGDVSEQYF	TGTGCCAGCGCGTCCTCCTCAGGGGACGTTAGCGAGCAGTACTTC
TRBV2	TRBJ1-1	NA	NA	CASSELLGGNTEAFF	TGTGCCAGCAGTGAATTGCTAGGGGGAAACACTGAAGCTTTCTTT
TRBV19	TRBJ1-5	NA	NA	CASSKKGVGQPQHF	TGTGCCAGTAGTAAAAAAGGGGTAGGACAGCCCCAGCATTTT
TRBV5-1	TRBJ2-7	NA	NA	CASSLAMAGDEQYF	TGCGCCAGCAGCTTGGCCATGGCAGGGGACGAGCAGTACTTC
TRBV7-3	TRBJ2-3	NA	NA	CASSLLFGVDTQYF	TGTGCCAGCAGCTTGCTTTTCGGGGTAGATACGCAGTATTTT
TRBV11-2	TRBJ2-2	NA	TRBD2	CASRLLAGDTGELFF	TGTGCCAGCAGACTACTAGCGGGGGACACCGGGGAGCTGTTTTTT
TRBV19	TRBJ1-1	NA	NA	CASSKGLEAFF	TGTGCCAGTAGTAAGGGACTTGAAGCTTTCTTT
TRBV4-2	TRBJ2-7	NA	NA	CASSQLGDRAYEQYF	TGTGCCAGCAGCCAATTAGGAGACCGTGCCTACGAGCAGTACTTC
TRBV5-6	TRBJ2-5	once	NA	CASSLDSRNTQETQYF	TGTGCCAGCAGCTTGGACAGTAGGAATACCCAAGAGACCCAGTACTTC
TRBV25-1	TRBJ1-1	NA	NA	CASSEIGTEAFF	TGTGCCAGCAGTGAAATCGGGACTGAAGCTTTCTTT